This T cell receptor (beta chain) was obtained from a study of molecular identifiers for immune sequencing clone quantification. Overall study: Five aliquots were made in replicates from the RNA of 20,000 or 100,000 naive CD8 cells, and four were sequenced. Whole-study results and caveats: More than 97% of effector molecules, versus under 1% of naive-cell molecules, belonged to clones above 20 RNA copies. Highly expanded clone sizes could end up underestimated if a barcode were shared by identical TCR molecules.

Researchers sorted naive CD8 T cells as cells that were CD8+CD4-CCR7+CD45RA+. The length of the CDR3 is 14 residues. Per germline, CDR1 MDHEN and CDR2 SYDVKM. Many counts were recorded for this clonotype. Its target is not known. TCRdb re-derived calls from the PCR reads in MiXCR, one entry per CDR3 protein. Of 600,000 to 650,000 distinct CDR3 sequences listed, just under 20% are singletons. This clonotype originated in a human donor in good health. Some libraries in this study had Jurkat cell RNA spiked in. Sequenced input: naive CD8+ T cells from blood, with Jurkat cell RNA spiked in. Sample subset: FACS-sorted CD8+CD4-CCR7+CD45RA+ naive T cells. The genes are TRBV28 and TRBJ1-3; D not certain. The CDR3 spells CATNTYARGNTIYF. The CDR3 region has the DNA TGTGCGACGAATACTTACGCGAGGGGAAACACCATATATTTT.